This T cell receptor beta chain was obtained from a study of T cell responses to AZD1222 COVID-19 vaccine. Clones were read by immunoSEQ multiplex PCR, and TCRdb kept only the in-frame ones, dropping some. Among around 58,000 clones listed, roughly 90% were seen once. Germline V lookup: CDR1 LNHDA, CDR2 SQIVND (reference sequence). The CDR3 covers 17 residues. Between the trimmed V and J ends, which lost 5 bases and 0 bases, there was a span of 17 bases. Sequencing was performed on peripheral blood, taken 28 days after the second AZD1222 dose. This receptor was obtained from an adult who received the AZD1222 COVID-19 vaccine. The J gene is TRBJ1-5, the V gene TRBV19; D perhaps matches TRBD1 (5 bases). This CDR3 is CASSSGTVRVSNQPQHF. The CDR3 DNA follows: TGTGCCAGTAGTTCCGGGACTGTCCGCGTTAGCAATCAGCCCCAGCATTTT.